The sequence of this T cell receptor beta chain was determined in a study of PD-L1 blockade in urothelial cancer. This clone was observed a few times. The protocol was immunoSEQ multiplex PCR, while the TCRdb copy is restricted to in-frame clones and leaves out a portion. The sample has roughly 130,000 clones, about 81% seen once. Time point denoted: pretreatment peripheral blood. CDR3 size: 13 residues. V was clipped by 7 bases and J by 2 bases, with 11 bases between them. Looked up from germline, CDR1 is WNHNN and CDR2 is SYGVQD (reference sequence). The rearrangement uses TRBV10-1 and TRBJ1-1; TRBD1 is a possible D gene (5 bases). Sequenced here: PBMCs, sampled around atezolizumab (anti-PD-L1) treatment. The receptor's source is a man aged 45 to 65 with urothelial cancer. The CDR3 coding sequence is TGCGCCAGCAAGAGAGGGACTAACACTGAAGCTTTCTTT. The encoded protein is CASKRGTNTEAFF.